The 21 T cell receptor beta chains given below trace back to one sample, sequenced in a study of identical twins. TCRdb re-analysed the 5' RACE reads in MiXCR, keeping a single row per CDR3 protein. The profile shows some 560,000 distinct CDR3 sequences, around a tenth of them singletons. The same sample was also used in a study of yellow fever vaccine responses in identical twins.

The specimen sequenced was PBMCs. These receptors were obtained from a woman in her late teens or twenties in good health.

The chain is built from TRBV27 and TRBJ2-1; D possibly corresponds to TRBD1 (5 bases). Germline V lookup: CDR1 MNHEY, CDR2 SMNVEV (reference sequence). This CDR3 is built from 11 residues. Trimming took off 5 bases at V and 9 bases at J, with 8 bases between the two ends. CDR3 amino acids: CASSDSSEQFF. As DNA, the CDR3 is TGTGCCAGCAGTGACAGTAGTGAGCAGTTCTTC.

This clonotype was seen a few times. V usage is TRBV7-2 and J usage is TRBJ1-1; 9 positions match TRBD1. CDR1 is SGHTA, CDR2 FQGNSA, per germline. Losses at the gene ends were 5 bases for V and 4 bases for J; bases not matched to a gene: 14. CDR3 length: 17 amino acids. The CDR3 loop reads CASSLSSGTGFVTEAFF. As DNA, the CDR3 is TGTGCCAGCAGCCTATCGAGCGGGACAGGGTTTGTCACTGAAGCTTTCTTT.

This clonotype was counted between two and nine times. The rearrangement uses TRBV4-3 and TRBJ2-7; D is perhaps TRBD2 (5 bases). The CDR3 sequence is 15 residues long. The germline gives CDR1 LGHNA, CDR2 YSLEER. Trimming cost V 0 bases and J 5 bases, with 14 bases left between them. In DNA, the CDR3 is TGCGCCAGCAGCCAAGATTACCGAGGGAATAACGAGCAGTACTTC. Translation: CASSQDYRGNNEQYF.

This clonotype appeared a few times. V usage is TRBV11-2 and J usage is TRBJ2-5; D is uncertain. Germline V lookup: CDR1 SGHAT, CDR2 FQNNGV. CDR3 size: 13 residues. With 2 bases removed from V and 5 bases from J, the gap between germline ends came to 9 bases. Written as DNA, the CDR3 is TGTGCCAGCAGCTTATGGGTGGGGGAGACCCAGTACTTC. Its translation: CASSLWVGETQYF.

The chain has TRBV11-2 and TRBJ1-1; D remains ambiguous. Germline V gene sequence: CDR1 SGHAT, CDR2 FQNNGV. V lost 5 bases and J lost 3, with 13 bases in between. The CDR3 totals 14 residues. The CDR3 spells CASSLPQLDTEAFF. CDR3 nucleotide sequence: TGTGCCAGCAGCCTACCCCAACTAGACACTGAAGCTTTCTTT.

This clonotype appeared a few times. The V gene is TRBV19, the J gene TRBJ1-1; no definite D call. Germline loops: CDR1 LNHDA, CDR2 SQIVND (reference sequence). The ends were cut back, 5 bases at V and 4 bases at J, with 11 bases in the middle. The CDR3 runs 13 residues. The CDR3 DNA reads as TGTGCCAGTAGTGTCTCTGGGAGCACTGAAGCTTTCTTT. Amino acid sequence: CASSVSGSTEAFF.

This clonotype was observed many times. V usage is TRBV6-2 or TRBV6-3 and J usage is TRBJ1-2; 7 bases are a match to TRBD1. J lost 7 bases, V lost 5 bases, and 7 bases had no gene match. CDR3 length: 13 residues. Per germline, CDR1 MNHEY and CDR2 SVGEGT. The CDR3 sequence is CASSLPGQTGYTF. Written as DNA, the CDR3 is TGTGCCAGCAGTCTCCCGGGACAGACTGGCTACACCTTC.

This clonotype showed up just a few times. The chain has TRBV7-2 and TRBJ2-1; D gene unclear. The CDR3 is 16 amino acids. Between the trimmed V and J ends, which lost 0 bases and 6 bases, there was a span of 15 bases. Germline CDR1 is SGHTA and CDR2 is FQGNSA. CDR3 residues: CASSLAVGSASNEQFF. CDR3 nucleotide sequence: TGTGCCAGCAGCTTAGCAGTAGGTTCGGCCTCCAATGAGCAGTTCTTC.

The chain combines TRBV4-3 with TRBJ2-6; D gene unclear. Trimming left V 0 bases short and J 1 base short, with 10 bases between. The V gene's germline CDR1 is LGHNA and CDR2 YSLEER. This CDR3 is built from 17 residues. This CDR3 reads CASSQDRSTSGANVLTF. The CDR3 DNA follows: TGCGCCAGCAGCCAAGACAGGTCAACTTCTGGGGCCAACGTCCTGACTTTC.

This clonotype was found many times. This chain uses TRBV25-1 with TRBJ2-3; TRBD2 might be the D (5 bases). Germline V CDR1 and CDR2: MGHDK, SYGVNS. The V and J ends lost 2 bases and 1 base respectively, with 10 bases between them. This CDR3 comprises 15 residues. CDR3 DNA sequence: TGTGCCAGCAGTGAAATCGGGGTGGGCACAGATACGCAGTATTTT. Encoded protein: CASSEIGVGTDTQYF.

This clonotype was recorded at least ten times. The genes are TRBV5-1 and TRBJ2-3, with 10 nucleotides matching TRBD2. Losses at the gene ends were 4 bases for V and 4 bases for J; bases not matched to a gene: 9. This CDR3 has 16 residues. The germline CDR1 and CDR2 sequences are SGHRS and YFSETQ. DNA for the CDR3: TGCGCCAGCAGCAGGGGACTAGCGAGGGTAGCAGATACGCAGTATTTT. It translates to CASSRGLARVADTQYF.

This clonotype was seen many times. V usage is TRBV28 and J usage is TRBJ2-4; possibly TRBD1 or TRBD2 for D (5 bases each). Trimming shortened V by 1 base and J by 8 bases, and 9 bases separated the two germline ends. The CDR3 sequence is 13 residues long. Germline V gene data show CDR1 as MDHEN and CDR2 as SYDVKM. CDR3 protein: CASSLSVGDIQYF. The CDR3 DNA follows: TGTGCCAGCAGTTTATCGGTGGGGGACATTCAGTACTTC.

The chain joins TRBV7-9 to TRBJ2-2; D possibly corresponds to TRBD1 (5 bases). The germline gives CDR1 SEHNR, CDR2 FQNEAQ (reference sequence). V lost 1 base to trimming and J lost 0 bases, with 12 bases between them. The length of the CDR3 is 17 residues. The CDR3 reads CASSLGAGPSNTGELFF. The DNA of the CDR3 is TGTGCCAGCAGCTTAGGGGCAGGGCCCTCGAACACCGGGGAGCTGTTTTTT.

This clonotype was seen repeatedly, ten times or more. The chain joins TRBV15 to TRBJ2-1; 8 nucleotides agree with TRBD1. The ends lost 5 bases at V and 8 bases at J; junction bases unmatched: 5. Germline lookup yields CDR1 LNHNV and CDR2 YYDKDF (reference sequence). The CDR3 has 13 amino acids. CDR3 in amino acids: CATSLDRADEQFF. The CDR3 coding sequence is TGTGCCACCAGCCTGGACAGGGCAGATGAGCAGTTCTTC.

This chain uses TRBV11-2 with TRBJ2-7; possible D gene TRBD2, 7 bases. CDR3 length: 14 amino acids. CDR1 is SGHAT and CDR2 is FQNNGV in the germline V gene. Trimming removed 6 bases from V and 3 bases from J, with 15 bases in between. CDR3 loop: CASSGGRGHYEQYF. The CDR3 coding sequence is TGTGCCAGCAGTGGGGGGCGGGGGCACTACGAGCAGTACTTC.

This clonotype was observed a handful of times. The chain combines TRBV28 with TRBJ1-2; D ambiguous. The CDR3 spans 13 residues. Looked up from germline, CDR1 is MDHEN and CDR2 is SYDVKM. V was trimmed by 5 bases and J by 1 base, leaving 8 bases between them. CDR3 amino acids: CASSPHRNYGYTF. CDR3 DNA: TGTGCCAGCAGTCCACACCGTAACTATGGCTACACCTTC.

The V gene is TRBV27, the J gene TRBJ2-2, with D hard to call. The CDR3 totals 13 residues. Germline CDR1 is MNHEY and CDR2 is SMNVEV (reference sequence). The V end was cut by 5 bases, the J end by 1 base, with 5 bases between. For the CDR3, the DNA is TGTGCCAGCAGTAACGAGAACACCGGGGAGCTGTTTTTT. The encoded protein is CASSNENTGELFF.

This clonotype showed up just a few times. The V call is TRBV7-9, the J call TRBJ2-7, with 7 bases that match TRBD2. V lost 5 bases and J lost 0; bases outside the gene matches: 7. The CDR3 covers 15 residues. Germline CDR1 reads SEHNR; CDR2 reads FQNEAQ (reference sequence). CDR3 region: CASSQWGGPSYEQYF. The CDR3 DNA reads TGTGCCAGCAGCCAGTGGGGGGGTCCCTCCTACGAGCAGTACTTC.

The chain uses TRBV6-1 and TRBJ2-7; D possibly corresponds to TRBD1 (6 bases). Trimming cost V 6 bases and J 5 bases, with 14 bases left between them. Germline CDR1 and CDR2: MNHNS and SASEGT. This CDR3 spans 13 amino acids. The CDR3 is CASRNSGVHEQYF. The CDR3 nucleotides are TGTGCCAGCAGGAATTCAGGGGTCCACGAGCAGTACTTC.

The J gene is TRBJ2-3, the V gene TRBV20-1; tentative D call: TRBD1 (5 bases). The germline V gene has CDR1 DFQATT and CDR2 SNEGSKA (reference sequence). There are 16 residues in the CDR3. V shed 4 bases and J shed 0 bases, with 17 bases lying between them. The CDR3 DNA sequence: TGCAGTGCTACCCGGACATTCTCTCCTAGCACAGATACGCAGTATTTT. Its protein product is CSATRTFSPSTDTQYF.

This chain's CDR3 is CSVTSGSLSTDTQYF. CDR3 DNA sequence: TGCAGCGTGACTAGCGGGAGCCTTAGCACAGATACGCAGTATTTT. The V gene is TRBV29-1, the J gene TRBJ2-3, with TRBD2 matching 12 bases. V shed 6 bases, J shed 0 bases, and the junction held 4 bases outside the gene matches. This CDR3 comprises 15 residues. Germline loops: CDR1 SQVTM, CDR2 ANQGSEA.